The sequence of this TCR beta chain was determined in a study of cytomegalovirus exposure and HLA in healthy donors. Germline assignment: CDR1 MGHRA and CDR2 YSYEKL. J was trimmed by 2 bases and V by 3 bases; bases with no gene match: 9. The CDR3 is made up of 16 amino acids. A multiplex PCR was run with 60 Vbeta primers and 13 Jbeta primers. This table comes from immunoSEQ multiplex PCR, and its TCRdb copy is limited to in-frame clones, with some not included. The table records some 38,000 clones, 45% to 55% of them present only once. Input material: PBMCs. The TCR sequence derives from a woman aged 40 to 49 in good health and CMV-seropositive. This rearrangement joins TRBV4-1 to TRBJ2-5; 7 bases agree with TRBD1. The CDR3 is CASSQVPDREQETQYF. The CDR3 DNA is TGCGCCAGCAGCCAGGTACCTGACAGGGAGCAAGAGACCCAGTACTTC.